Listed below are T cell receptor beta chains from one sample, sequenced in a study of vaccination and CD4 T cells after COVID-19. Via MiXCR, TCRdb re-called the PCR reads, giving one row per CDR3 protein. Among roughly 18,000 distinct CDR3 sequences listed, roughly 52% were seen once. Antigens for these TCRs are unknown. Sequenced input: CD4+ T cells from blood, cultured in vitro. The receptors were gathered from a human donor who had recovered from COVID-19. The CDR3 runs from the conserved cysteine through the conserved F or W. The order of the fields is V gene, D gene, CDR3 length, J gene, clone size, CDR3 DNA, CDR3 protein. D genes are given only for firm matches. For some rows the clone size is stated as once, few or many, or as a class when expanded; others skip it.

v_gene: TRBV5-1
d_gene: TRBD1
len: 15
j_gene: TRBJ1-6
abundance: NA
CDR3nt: TGCGCCAGCAGCTTGGGGCCAGGGGGAAATTCACCCCTCCACTTT
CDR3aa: CASSLGPGGNSPLHF

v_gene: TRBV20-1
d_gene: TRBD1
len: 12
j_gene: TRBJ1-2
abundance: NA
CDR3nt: TGCACCCCTAGGCAGGGGGCTAGTGGCTACACCTTC
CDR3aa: CTPRQGASGYTF

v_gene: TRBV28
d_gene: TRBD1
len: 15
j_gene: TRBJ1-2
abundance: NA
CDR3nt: TGTGCCAGCAGCACCTTGGGACAGGGACTCAGCGGCTACACCTTC
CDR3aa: CASSTLGQGLSGYTF

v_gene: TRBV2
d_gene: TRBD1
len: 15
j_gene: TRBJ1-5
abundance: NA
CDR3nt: TGTGCCAGCAGTGAAGAGGGGGCCGGGGCTCAGCCCCAGCATTTT
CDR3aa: CASSEEGAGAQPQHF

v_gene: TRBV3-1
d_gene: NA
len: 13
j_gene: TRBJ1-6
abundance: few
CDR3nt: TGTGCCAGCAGCCTGGGCAGAGATTCACCCCTCCACTTT
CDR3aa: CASSLGRDSPLHF

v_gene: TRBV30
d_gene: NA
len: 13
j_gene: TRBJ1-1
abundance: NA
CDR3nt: TGTGCCTTCCAACGGCAGGAGAACACTGAAGCTTTCTTT
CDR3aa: CAFQRQENTEAFF

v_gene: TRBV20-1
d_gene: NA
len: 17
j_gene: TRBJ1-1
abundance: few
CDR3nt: TGCAGTGCTAGAGGGGGGAGTTGGGACGGATCTTCTACTGAAGCTTTCTTT
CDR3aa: CSARGGSWDGSSTEAFF

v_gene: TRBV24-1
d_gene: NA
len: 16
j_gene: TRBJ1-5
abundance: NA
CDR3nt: TGTGCCACCAGTGATTCTTCGAAGGGGCTGTCACAGCCCCAGCATTTT
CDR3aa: CATSDSSKGLSQPQHF

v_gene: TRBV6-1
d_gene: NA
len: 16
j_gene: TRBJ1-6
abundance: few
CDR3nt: TGTGCCAGCAGTGAAGCAGCCAGGGCAATGAGGTCACCCCTCCACTTT
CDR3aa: CASSEAARAMRSPLHF

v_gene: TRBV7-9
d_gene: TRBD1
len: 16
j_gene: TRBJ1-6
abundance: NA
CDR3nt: TGTGCCAGCAGCTCCCCTGGGGGCAGGGGGAATTCACCCCTCCACTTT
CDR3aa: CASSSPGGRGNSPLHF

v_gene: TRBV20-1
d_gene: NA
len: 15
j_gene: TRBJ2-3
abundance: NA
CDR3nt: TGCAGTGCTAGAGCCCGGGAGAGGGGCCCAGATACGCAGTATTTT
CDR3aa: CSARARERGPDTQYF

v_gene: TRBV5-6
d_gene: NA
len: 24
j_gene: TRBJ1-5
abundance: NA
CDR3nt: NA
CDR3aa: CASTNQTSMYLCASSLGGVQPQHF

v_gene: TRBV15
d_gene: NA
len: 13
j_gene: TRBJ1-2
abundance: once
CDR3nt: TGTGCCACCAGCTCCCAGTTAAACTATGGCTACACCTTC
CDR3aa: CATSSQLNYGYTF

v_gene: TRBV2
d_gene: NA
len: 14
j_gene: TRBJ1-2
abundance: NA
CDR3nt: TGTGCCAGCAGTGAAAGGATGGGGGCAGGTGGCTACACCTTC
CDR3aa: CASSERMGAGGYTF

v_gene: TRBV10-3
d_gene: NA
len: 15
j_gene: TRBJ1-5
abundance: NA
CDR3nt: TGTGCCATCAGTGAGTCAGGAGGGGTGAATCAGCCCCAGCATTTT
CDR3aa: CAISESGGVNQPQHF

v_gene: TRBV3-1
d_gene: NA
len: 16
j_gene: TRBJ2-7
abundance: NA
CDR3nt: TGTGCCAGCAGCCAAGGTGTACCAGCCCTAGGAAACGAGCAGTACTTC
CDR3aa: CASSQGVPALGNEQYF

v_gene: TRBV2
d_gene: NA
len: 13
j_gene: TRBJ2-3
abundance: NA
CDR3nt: TGTGCCAGGAAGACACAGGGCGCAGATACGCAGTATTTT
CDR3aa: CARKTQGADTQYF

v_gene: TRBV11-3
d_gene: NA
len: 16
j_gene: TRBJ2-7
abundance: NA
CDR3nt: TGTGCCAGCAGCCCGCCGGGACGGCGGGGGCTCTACGAGCAGTACTTC
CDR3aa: CASSPPGRRGLYEQYF

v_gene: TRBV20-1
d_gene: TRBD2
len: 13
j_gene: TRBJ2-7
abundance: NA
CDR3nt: TGCAGTGTTGGACTAGCGGGGATCTACGAGCAGTACTTC
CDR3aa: CSVGLAGIYEQYF

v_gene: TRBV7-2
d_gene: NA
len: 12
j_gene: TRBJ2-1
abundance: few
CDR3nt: TGTGCCAGCAGCTTACGAGGTAGTGAGCAGTTCTTC
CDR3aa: CASSLRGSEQFF

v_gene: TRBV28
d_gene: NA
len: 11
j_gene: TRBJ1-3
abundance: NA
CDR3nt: TGTGCCAGCACCCCTGGAAACACCATATATTTT
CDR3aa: CASTPGNTIYF

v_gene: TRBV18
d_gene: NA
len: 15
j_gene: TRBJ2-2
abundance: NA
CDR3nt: TGTGCCAGCTCACCAGAGGGGAGTGGCACCGGGGAGCTGTTTTTT
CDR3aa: CASSPEGSGTGELFF

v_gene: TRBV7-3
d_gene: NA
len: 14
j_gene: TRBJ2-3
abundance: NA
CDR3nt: TGTGCCAGCAGCTTATCTCCAGCCGGAGATACGCAGTATTTT
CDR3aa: CASSLSPAGDTQYF

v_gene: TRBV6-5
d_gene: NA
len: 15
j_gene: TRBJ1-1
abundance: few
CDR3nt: TGTGCCAGCAGTTCCTATGGGGGGCTTAACACTGAAGCTTTCTTT
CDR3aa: CASSSYGGLNTEAFF

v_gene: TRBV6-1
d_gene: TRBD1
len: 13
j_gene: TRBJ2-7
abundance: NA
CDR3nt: TGTGCCAGCCGGACAGGCGGCTCCTACGAGCAGTACTTC
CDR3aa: CASRTGGSYEQYF

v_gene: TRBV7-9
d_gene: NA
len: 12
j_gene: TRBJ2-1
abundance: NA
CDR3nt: TGTGCCAGCAGCCCCGAAGGGGATGAGCAGTTCTTC
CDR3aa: CASSPEGDEQFF

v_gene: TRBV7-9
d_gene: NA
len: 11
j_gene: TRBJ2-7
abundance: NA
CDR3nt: TGTGCCAGCAGCTTAGGACGAGGGGAGTACTTC
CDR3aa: CASSLGRGEYF

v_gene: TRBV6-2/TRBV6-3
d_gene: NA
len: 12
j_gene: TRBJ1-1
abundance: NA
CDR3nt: TGTGCCAGCAGTTACAGGGGCCCTGAAGCTTTCTTT
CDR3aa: CASSYRGPEAFF

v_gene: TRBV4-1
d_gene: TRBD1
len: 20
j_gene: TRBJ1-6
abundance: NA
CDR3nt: TGCGCCAGCAGCCAAGTAGGGATCGGTGACAGGGGCCTCTCCAAGCCACCCCTCCACTTT
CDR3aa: CASSQVGIGDRGLSKPPLHF

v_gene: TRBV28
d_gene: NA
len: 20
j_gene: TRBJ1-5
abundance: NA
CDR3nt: TGTGCCAGCAGTTTATATCCACGGGATTCGGACAGAGGGACCAATCAGCCCCAGCATTTT
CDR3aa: CASSLYPRDSDRGTNQPQHF

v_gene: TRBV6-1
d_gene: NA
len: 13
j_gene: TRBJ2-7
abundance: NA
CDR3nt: TGTGCCAGCAAAAGACAGGAGTGGAACGAGCAGTACTTC
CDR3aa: CASKRQEWNEQYF

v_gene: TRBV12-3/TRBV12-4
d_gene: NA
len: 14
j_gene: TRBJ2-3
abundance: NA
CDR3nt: TGTGCCAGCAGTTTAGGGGGCGCGGTAGATACGCAGTATTTT
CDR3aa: CASSLGGAVDTQYF

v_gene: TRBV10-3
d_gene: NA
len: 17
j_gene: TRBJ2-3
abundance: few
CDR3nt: TGTGCCATCGGGGGGCGACGTGGATTGGTGAACACAGATACGCAGTATTTT
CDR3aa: CAIGGRRGLVNTDTQYF

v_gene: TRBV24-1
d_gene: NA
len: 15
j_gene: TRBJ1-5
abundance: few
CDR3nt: TGTGCCACCAGTGAGACGGGCGGGGGAAATCAGCCCCAGCATTTT
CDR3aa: CATSETGGGNQPQHF

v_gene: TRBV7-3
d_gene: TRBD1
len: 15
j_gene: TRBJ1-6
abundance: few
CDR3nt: TGTGCCAGCAGCTTAAAGGGACAGGGCTATTCACCCCTCCACTTT
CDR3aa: CASSLKGQGYSPLHF

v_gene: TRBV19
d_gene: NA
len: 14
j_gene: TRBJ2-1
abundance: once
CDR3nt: TGTGCCAGTAGTATAGCCTCAACCTCCAATGAGCAGTTCTTC
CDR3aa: CASSIASTSNEQFF

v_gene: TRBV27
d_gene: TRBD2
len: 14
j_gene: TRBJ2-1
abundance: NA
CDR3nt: TGTGCCAGCCGCCTCTCCCTAGCGGGTTATGAGCAGTTCTTC
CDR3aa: CASRLSLAGYEQFF

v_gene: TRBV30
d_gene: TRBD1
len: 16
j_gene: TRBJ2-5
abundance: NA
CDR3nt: TGTGCCTGGAGTCCAATGAACAGGGGGTTGGGAGAGACCCAGTACTTC
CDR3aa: CAWSPMNRGLGETQYF

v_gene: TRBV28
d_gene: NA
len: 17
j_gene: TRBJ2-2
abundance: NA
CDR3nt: TGTGCCAGCAGTTCCCCCTTAGGTGGGGTGGGCACCGGGGAGCTGTTTTTT
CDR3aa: CASSSPLGGVGTGELFF

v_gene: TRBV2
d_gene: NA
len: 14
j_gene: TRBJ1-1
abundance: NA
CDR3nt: TGTGCCAGCAGTGCGGGCAGGGTAGACACTGAAGCTTTCTTT
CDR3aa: CASSAGRVDTEAFF

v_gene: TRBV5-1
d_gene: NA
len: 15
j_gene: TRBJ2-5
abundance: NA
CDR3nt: TGCGCCAGCAGCTCTGGCGGGACCCTAGGGGAGACCCAGTACTTC
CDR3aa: CASSSGGTLGETQYF

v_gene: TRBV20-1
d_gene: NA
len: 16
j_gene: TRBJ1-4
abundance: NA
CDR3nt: TGCAGTGCTAGAGATTCGGCGGAGTATGGGGGTGAAAAACTGTTTTTT
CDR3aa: CSARDSAEYGGEKLFF

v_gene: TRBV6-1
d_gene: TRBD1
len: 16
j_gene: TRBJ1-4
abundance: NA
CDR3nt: TGTGCCAGCAGGGAGGACAGGGGGCGGTTGGAGGAAAAACTGTTTTTT
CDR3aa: CASREDRGRLEEKLFF

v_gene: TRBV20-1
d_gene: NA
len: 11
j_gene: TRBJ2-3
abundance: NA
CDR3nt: TGCAGTGCTAGAGATAGAAATACGCAGTATTTT
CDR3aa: CSARDRNTQYF

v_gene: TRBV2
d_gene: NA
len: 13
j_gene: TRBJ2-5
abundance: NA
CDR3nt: TGTGCCAGCACCACTAGCCGTGAAGAGACCCAGTACTTC
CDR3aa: CASTTSREETQYF

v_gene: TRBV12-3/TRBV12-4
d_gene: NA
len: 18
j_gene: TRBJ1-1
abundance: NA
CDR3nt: TGTGCCAGCAGTTTCAGTATCGGACTAACAGGGTTCGACACTGAAGCTTTCTTT
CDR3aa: CASSFSIGLTGFDTEAFF

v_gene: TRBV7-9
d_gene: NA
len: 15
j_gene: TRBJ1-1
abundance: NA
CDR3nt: TGTGCCAGCAGCTTAATCGGCGGAACGAACACTGAAGCTTTCTTT
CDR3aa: CASSLIGGTNTEAFF

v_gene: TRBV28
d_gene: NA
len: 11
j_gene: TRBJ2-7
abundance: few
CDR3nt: TGTGCCAGCAGTTTCGCAGGGGAGCAGTACTTC
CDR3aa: CASSFAGEQYF

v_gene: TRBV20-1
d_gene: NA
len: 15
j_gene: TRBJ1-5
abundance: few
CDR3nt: TGCAGTGCTAGAGATCGGGTCCGGTTCAATCAGCCCCAGCATTTT
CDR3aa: CSARDRVRFNQPQHF

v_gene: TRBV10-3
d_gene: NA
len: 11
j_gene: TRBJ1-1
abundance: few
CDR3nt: TGTGCCATCAGTGAGAACACTGAAGCTTTCTTT
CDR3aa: CAISENTEAFF

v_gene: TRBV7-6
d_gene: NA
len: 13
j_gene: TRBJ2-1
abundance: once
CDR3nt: TGTGCCAGCAGCTTAGCGGATTTCAATGAGCAGTTCTTC
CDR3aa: CASSLADFNEQFF